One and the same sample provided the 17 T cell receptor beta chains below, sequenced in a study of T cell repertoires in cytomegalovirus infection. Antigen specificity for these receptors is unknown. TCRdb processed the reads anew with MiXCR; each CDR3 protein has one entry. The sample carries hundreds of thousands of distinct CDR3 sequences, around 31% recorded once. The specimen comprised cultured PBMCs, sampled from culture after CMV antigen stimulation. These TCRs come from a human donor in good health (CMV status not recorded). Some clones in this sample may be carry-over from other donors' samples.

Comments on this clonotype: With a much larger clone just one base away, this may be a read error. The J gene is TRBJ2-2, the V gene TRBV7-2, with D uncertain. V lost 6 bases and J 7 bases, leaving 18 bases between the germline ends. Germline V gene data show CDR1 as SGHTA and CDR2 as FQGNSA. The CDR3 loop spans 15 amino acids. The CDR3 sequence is CASRQQYLSNGELFF. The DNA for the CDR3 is TGTGCCAGCAGGCAACAGTACCTAAGCAACGGGGAGCTGTTTTTT.

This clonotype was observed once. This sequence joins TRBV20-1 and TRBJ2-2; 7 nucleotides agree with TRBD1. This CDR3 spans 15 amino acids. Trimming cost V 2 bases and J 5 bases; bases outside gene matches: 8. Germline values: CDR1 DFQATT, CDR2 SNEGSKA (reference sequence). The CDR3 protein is CSARNPGQRTGELFF. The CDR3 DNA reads TGCAGTGCTAGAAACCCGGGACAGAGGACCGGGGAGCTGTTTTTT.

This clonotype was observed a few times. CDR3 sequence (DNA): TGTGCCAGCAGGGAAAACAATGAGCAGTTCTTC. Translation gives CASRENNEQFF. The chain carries TRBV2 and TRBJ2-1; no firm D call. Trimming left V 6 bases short and J 5 bases short, with 5 bases between. The CDR3 spans 11 residues. Germline V CDR1 and CDR2: SNHLY, FYNNEI.

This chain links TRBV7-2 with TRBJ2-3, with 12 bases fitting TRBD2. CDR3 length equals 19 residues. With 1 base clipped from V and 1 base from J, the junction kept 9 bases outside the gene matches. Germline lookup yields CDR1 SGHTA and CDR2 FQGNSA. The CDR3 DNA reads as TGTGCCAGCAGCTTAGTCGTAGCTAGCGGGAGGGCCGGCACAGATACGCAGTATTTT. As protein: CASSLVVASGRAGTDTQYF.

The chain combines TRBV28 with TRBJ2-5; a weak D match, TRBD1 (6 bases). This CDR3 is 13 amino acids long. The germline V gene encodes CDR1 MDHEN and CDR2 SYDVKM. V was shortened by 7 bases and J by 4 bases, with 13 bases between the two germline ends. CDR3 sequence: CASTLTGAETQYF. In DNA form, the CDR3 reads TGTGCCAGCACCCTGACAGGTGCAGAGACCCAGTACTTC.

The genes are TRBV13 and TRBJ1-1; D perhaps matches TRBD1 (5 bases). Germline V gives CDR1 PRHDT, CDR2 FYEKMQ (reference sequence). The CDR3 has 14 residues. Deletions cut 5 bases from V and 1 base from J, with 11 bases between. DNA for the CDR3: TGTGCCAGCAGCACATGGGGGTCGAACACTGAAGCTTTCTTT. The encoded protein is CASSTWGSNTEAFF. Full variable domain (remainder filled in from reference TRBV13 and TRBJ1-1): AAGVIQSPRHLIKEKRETATLKCYPIPRHDTVYWYQQGPGQDPQFLISFYEKMQSDKGSIPDRFSAQQFSDYHSELNMSSLELGDSALYFCASSTWGSNTEAFFGQGTRLTVV.

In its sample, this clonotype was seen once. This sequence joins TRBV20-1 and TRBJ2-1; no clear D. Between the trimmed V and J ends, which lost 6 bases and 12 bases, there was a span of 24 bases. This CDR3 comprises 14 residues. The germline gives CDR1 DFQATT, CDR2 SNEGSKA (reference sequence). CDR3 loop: CSAPSPQGIIGQFF. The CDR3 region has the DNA TGCAGTGCCCCCTCCCCACAAGGGATAATAGGGCAGTTCTTC.

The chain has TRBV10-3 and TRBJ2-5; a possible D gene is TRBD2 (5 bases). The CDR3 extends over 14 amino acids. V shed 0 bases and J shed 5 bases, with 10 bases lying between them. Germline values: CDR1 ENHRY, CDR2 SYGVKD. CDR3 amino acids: CAISESRASETQYF. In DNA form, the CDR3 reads TGTGCCATCAGTGAGTCGCGGGCAAGCGAGACCCAGTACTTC.

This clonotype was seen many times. The DNA for the CDR3 is TGTGCCAGCAGCTTACTCGAAGATACGCAGTATTTT. It encodes CASSLLEDTQYF. This chain connects TRBV7-9 to TRBJ2-3; D remains unclear. CDR3 length: 12 amino acids. V lost 2 bases and J lost 5, with 5 bases in between. CDR1 is SEHNR and CDR2 is FQNEAQ in the germline V gene (reference sequence).

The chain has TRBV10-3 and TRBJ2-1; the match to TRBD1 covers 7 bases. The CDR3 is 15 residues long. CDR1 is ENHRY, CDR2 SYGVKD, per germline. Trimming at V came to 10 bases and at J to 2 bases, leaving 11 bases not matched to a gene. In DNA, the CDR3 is TGTGCCACCTCTGGACAGGTAGGCCCCTACAATGAGCAGTTCTTC. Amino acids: CATSGQVGPYNEQFF.

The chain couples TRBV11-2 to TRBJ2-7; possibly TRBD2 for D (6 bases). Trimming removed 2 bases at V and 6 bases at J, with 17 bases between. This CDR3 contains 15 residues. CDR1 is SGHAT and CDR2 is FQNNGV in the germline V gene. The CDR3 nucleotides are TGTGCCAGCAGCTTATTCGGGTGGGGAGGAGGCGAGCAGTACTTC. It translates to CASSLFGWGGGEQYF.

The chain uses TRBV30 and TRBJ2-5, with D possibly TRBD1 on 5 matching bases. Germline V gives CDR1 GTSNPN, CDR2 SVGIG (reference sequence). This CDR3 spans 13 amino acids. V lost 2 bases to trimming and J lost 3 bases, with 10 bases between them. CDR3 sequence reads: CAWSLQVKETQYF. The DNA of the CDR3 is TGTGCCTGGAGTTTACAGGTGAAAGAGACCCAGTACTTC.

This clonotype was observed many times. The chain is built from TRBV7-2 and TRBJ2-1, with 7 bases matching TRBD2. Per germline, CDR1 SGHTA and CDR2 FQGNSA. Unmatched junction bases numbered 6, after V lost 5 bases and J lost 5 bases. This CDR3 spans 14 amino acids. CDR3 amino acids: CASSPGRDNNEQFF. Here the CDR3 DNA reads TGTGCCAGCAGCCCGGGGAGGGATAACAATGAGCAGTTCTTC.

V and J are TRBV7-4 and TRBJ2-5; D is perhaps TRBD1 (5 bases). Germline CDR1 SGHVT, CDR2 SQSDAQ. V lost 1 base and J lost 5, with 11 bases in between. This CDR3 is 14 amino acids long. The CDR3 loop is CASSLGGPVETQYF. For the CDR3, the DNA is TGTGCCAGCAGCTTAGGGGGCCCTGTCGAGACCCAGTACTTC.

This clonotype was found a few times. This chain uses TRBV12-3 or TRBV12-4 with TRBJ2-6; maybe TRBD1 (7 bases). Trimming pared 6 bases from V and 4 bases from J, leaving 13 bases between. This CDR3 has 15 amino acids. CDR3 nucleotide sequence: TGTGCCAGCAGCCCCAGGGGGGTCGGGGCCAACGTCCTGACTTTC. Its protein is CASSPRGVGANVLTF.

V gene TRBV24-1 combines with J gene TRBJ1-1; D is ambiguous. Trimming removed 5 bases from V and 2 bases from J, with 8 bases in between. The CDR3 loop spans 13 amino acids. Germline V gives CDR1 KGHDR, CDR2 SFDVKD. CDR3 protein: CATSGGSNTEAFF. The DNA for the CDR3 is TGTGCCACCAGTGGGGGTAGTAACACTGAAGCTTTCTTT.

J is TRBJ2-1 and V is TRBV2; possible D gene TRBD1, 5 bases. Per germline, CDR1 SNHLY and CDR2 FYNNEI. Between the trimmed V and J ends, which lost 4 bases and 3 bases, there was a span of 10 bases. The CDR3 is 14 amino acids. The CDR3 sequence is CASSGQMLYNEQFF. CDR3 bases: TGTGCCAGCAGTGGACAGATGCTCTACAATGAGCAGTTCTTC.